This TCR beta chain emerged from a study of T cell repertoires in cytomegalovirus infection (dated by TCRdb to about 2019). Concerning the study at large: The HLA type of each donor mattered for the analysis, because public TCR beta signatures pointed to carriage of CMV infection along with the matching HLA type. Here is what the overall study found, with its caveats: In both this cohort and an independent cohort of 352 donors, the cumulative frequency of public TCR beta family members distinguished carriers of CMV infection plus the relevant HLA type. In the ex vivo response, HLA-C-restricted CMV-specific TCR beta clonotypes were dominant, and in two of eight donors the single most frequent clonotype came from this HLA-C-restricted group.

TCRdb lists the instrument as Illumina HiSeq 1500. TCRdb took the public reads, trimmed them with fastp at Q25, ran MiXCR for clone calling and kept in-frame beta chains. Rows are combined by CDR3 protein, so each entry shows the most common genes and DNA. In this sample the table shows roughly 130,000 distinct CDR3 sequences, more than 7% of which occur a single time. Around 9.1% of the sample is held by the ten biggest clonotypes. The sample holds many counts of this clonotype. This clone's antigen is unknown. The record has no base qualities; no much larger clone is one base away. There are 12 amino acids in the CDR3, from cysteine to phenylalanine inclusive. Left in the record is the CDR3 DNA by itself, 36 bases read in frame from the first base. V and J are truncated by 7 bases and 1 base respectively, leaving an intervening sequence of 7 bases.

This clonotype was sampled from a human donor in good health (CMV status not recorded). Some clones in this sample may be carry-over from other donors' samples. The V and J genes are TRBV12-3 or TRBV12-4 and TRBJ1-1; no D gene can be assigned with confidence. Material: PBMCs. At the DNA level, the sequence is TGTGCCAGCACCCCCTCGAACACTGAAGCTTTCTTT. This gives the protein CASTPSNTEAFF.